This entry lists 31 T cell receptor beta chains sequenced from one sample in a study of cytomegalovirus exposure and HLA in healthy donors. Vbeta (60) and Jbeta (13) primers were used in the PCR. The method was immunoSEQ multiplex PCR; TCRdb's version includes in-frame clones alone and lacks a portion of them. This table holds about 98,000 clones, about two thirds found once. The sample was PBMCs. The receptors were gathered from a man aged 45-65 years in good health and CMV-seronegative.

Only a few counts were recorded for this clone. Written as DNA, the CDR3 is TGTGCCAGCAGTGTGGCGGGGACGACGGGGATAGACGAGCAGTACTTC. Amino acid sequence: CASSVAGTTGIDEQYF. The chain couples TRBV28 to TRBJ2-5, with a weak D call TRBD2 (6 bases). The last part of the DNA fits TRBJ2-7 better; the J call may be wrong. Germline CDR1 MDHEN, CDR2 SYDVKM. This CDR3 contains 16 residues.

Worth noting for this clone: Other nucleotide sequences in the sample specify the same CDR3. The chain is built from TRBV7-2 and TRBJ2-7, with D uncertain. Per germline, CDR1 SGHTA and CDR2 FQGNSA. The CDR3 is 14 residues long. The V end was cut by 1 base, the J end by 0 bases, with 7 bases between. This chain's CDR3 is CASSLGLSSYEQYF. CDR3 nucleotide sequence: TGTGCCAGCAGCTTAGGTCTTAGCTCCTACGAGCAGTACTTC.

CDR3 amino acids: CASSAFAGVGNEQFF. The DNA for the CDR3 is TGTGCCAGCAGTGCGTTCGCGGGAGTCGGTAATGAGCAGTTCTTC. The chain employs TRBV2 and TRBJ2-1; TRBD2 matches at 7 bases. The length of the CDR3 is 15 residues. CDR1 is SNHLY and CDR2 is FYNNEI in the germline V gene. The V and J ends lost 4 bases and 7 bases, in that order; junction bases with no gene match: 10.

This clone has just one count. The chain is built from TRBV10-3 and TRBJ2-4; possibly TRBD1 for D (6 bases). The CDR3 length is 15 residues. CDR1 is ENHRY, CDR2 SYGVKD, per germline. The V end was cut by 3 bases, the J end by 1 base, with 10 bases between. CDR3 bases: TGTGCCATCAGTGACTCAACAGGGGCCAAAAACATTCAGTACTTC. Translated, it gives CAISDSTGAKNIQYF.

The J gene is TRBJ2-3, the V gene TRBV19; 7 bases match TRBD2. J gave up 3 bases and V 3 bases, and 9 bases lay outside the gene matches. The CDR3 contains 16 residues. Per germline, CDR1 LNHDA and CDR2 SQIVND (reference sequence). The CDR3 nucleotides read TGTGCCAGTAGTATCCCAGCGGGGCCGGGTACAGATACGCAGTATTTT. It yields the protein CASSIPAGPGTDTQYF.

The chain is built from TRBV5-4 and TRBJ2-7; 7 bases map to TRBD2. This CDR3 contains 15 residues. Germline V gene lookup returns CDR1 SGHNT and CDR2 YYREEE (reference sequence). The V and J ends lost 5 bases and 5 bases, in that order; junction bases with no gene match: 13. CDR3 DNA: TGTGCCAGCAGGGTCGGGCGGGAGCTTTTTCACGAGCAGTACTTC. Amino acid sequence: CASRVGRELFHEQYF.

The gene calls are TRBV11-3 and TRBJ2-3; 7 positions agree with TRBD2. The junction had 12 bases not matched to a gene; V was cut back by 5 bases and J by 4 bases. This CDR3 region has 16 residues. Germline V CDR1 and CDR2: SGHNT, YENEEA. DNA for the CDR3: TGTGCCAGCAGCCTGGGGCGGCGGGAGAGGCCAGATACGCAGTATTTT. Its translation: CASSLGRRERPDTQYF.

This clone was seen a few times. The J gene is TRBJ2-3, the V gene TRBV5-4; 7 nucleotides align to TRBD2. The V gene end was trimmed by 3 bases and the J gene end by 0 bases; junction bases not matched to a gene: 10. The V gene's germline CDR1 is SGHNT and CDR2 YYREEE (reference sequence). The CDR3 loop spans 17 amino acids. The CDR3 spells CASSSTLAGASTDTQYF. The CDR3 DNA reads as TGTGCCAGCAGCTCAACCTTAGCGGGCGCTAGCACAGATACGCAGTATTTT.

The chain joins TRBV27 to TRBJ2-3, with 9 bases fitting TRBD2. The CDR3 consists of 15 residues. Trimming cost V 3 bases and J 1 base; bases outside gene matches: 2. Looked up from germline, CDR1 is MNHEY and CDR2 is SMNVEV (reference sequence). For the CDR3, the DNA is TGTGCCAGCAGTTTGTGGACTAGCGGCACAGATACGCAGTATTTT. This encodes CASSLWTSGTDTQYF.

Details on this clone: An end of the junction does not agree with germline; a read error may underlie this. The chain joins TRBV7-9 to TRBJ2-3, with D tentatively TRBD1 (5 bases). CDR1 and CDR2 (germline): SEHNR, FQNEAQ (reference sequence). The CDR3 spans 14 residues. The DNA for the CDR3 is TGTGCCAGCAGCTTGTTAGACAGCATAGATACGCAGTATTTT. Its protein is CASSLLDSIDTQYF.

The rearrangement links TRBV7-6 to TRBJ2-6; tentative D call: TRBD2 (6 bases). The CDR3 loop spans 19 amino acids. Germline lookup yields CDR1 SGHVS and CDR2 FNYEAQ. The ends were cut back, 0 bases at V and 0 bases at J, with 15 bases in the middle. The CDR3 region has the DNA TGTGCCAGCAGCTTAGCGCGGGGCAGGGAGAGCTCTGGGGCCAACGTCCTGACTTTC. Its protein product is CASSLARGRESSGANVLTF.

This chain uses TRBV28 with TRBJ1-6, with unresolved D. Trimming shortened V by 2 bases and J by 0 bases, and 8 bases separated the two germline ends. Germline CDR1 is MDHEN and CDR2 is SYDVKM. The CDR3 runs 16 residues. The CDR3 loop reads CASSLTPSSYNSPLHF. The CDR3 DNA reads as TGTGCCAGCAGTTTAACCCCGAGCTCCTATAATTCACCCCTCCACTTT.

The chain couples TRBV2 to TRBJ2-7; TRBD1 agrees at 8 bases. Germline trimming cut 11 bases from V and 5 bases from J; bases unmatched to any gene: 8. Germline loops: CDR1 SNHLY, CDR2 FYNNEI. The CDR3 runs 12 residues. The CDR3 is CAGRTGFDEQYF. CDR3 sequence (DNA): TGTGCCGGACGGACAGGGTTCGACGAGCAGTACTTC.

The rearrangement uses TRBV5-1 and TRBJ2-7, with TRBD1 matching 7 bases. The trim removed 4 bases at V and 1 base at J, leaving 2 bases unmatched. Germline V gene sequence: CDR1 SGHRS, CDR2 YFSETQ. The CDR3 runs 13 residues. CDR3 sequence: CASSRGQSYEQYF. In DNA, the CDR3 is TGCGCCAGCAGCAGGGGACAGTCCTACGAGCAGTACTTC.

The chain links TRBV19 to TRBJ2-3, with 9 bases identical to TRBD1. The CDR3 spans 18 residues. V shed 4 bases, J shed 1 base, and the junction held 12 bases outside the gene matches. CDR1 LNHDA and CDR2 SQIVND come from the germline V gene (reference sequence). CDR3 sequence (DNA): TGTGCCAGTAGTACGGGGACAGGGCTCTTTTCGGGCACAGATACGCAGTATTTT. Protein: CASSTGTGLFSGTDTQYF.

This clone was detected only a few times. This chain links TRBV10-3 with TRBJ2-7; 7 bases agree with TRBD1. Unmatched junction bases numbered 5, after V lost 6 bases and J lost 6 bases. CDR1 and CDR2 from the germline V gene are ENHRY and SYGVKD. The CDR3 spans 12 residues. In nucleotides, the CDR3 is TGTGCCATCAGGGCAGACAGGGCCGAGCAGTACTTC. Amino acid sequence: CAIRADRAEQYF.

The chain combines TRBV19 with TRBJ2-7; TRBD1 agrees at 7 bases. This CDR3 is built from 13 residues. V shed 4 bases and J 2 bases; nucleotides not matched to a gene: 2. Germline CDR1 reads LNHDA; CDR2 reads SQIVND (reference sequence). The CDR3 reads CASSKGTAYEQYF. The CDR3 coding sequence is TGTGCCAGTAGTAAAGGGACAGCCTACGAGCAGTACTTC.

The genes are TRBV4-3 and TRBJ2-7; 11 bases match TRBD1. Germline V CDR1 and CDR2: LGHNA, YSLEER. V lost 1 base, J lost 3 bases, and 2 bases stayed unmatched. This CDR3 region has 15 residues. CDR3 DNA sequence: TGCGCCAGCAGCCAAGGGACAGGGGGCGACTACGAGCAGTACTTC. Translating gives CASSQGTGGDYEQYF.

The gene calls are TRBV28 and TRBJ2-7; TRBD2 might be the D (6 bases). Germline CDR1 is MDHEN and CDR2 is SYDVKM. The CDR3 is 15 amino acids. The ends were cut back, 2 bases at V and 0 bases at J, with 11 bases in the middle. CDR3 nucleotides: TGTGCCAGCAGTTTAACTGGGGGGATCTCCTACGAGCAGTACTTC. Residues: CASSLTGGISYEQYF.

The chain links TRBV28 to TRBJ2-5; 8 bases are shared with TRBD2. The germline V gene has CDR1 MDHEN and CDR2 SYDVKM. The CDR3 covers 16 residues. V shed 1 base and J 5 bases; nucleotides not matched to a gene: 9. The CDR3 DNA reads TGTGCCAGCAGTTTATACGGCGGGGGGTCGGGGGAGACCCAGTACTTC. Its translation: CASSLYGGGSGETQYF.

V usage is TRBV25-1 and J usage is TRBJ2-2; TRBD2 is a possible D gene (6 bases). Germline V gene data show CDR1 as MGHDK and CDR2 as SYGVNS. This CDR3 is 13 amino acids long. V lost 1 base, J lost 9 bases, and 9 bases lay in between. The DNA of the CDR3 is TGTGCCAGCAGTGAATGGAGGGTCCGGGAGCTGTTTTTT. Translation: CASSEWRVRELFF.

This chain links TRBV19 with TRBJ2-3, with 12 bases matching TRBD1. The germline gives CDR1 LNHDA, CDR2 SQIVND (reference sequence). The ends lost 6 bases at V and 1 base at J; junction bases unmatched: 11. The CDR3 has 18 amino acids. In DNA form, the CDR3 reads TGTGCCAGTAGCCTGAAGAAGGGACAGGGGGCAGGCACAGATACGCAGTATTTT. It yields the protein CASSLKKGQGAGTDTQYF. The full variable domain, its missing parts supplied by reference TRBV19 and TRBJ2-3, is DGGITQSPKYLFRKEGQNVTLSCEQNLNHDAMYWYRQDPGQGLRLIYYSQIVNDFQKGDIAEGYSVSREKKESFPLTVTSAQKNPTAFYLCASSLKKGQGAGTDTQYFGPGTRLTVL.

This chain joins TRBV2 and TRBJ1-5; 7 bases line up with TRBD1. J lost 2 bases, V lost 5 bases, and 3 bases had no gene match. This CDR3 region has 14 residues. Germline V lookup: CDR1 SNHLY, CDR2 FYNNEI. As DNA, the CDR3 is TGTGCCAGCAGTCAAGGGGGCCGCAATCAGCCCCAGCATTTT. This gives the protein CASSQGGRNQPQHF.

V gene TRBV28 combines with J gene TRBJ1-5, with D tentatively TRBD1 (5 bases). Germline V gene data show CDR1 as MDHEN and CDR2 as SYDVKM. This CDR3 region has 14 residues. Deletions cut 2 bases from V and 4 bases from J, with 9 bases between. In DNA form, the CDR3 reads TGTGCCAGCAGTTTAGTGTCAGGGAATCAGCCCCAGCATTTT. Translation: CASSLVSGNQPQHF.

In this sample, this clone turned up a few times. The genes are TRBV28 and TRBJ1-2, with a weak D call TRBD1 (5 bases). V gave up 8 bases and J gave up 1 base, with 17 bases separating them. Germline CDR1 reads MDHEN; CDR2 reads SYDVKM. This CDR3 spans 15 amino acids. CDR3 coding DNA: TGTGCCAGCGGGGGGGGAGGGGATAATAACTATGGCTACACCTTC. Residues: CASGGGGDNNYGYTF.

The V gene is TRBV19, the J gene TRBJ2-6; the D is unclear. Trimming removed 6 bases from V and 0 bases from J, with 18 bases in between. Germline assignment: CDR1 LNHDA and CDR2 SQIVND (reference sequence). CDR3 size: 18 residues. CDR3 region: CASRFQPLDDSGANVLTF. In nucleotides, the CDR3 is TGTGCCAGTAGATTCCAACCCTTAGATGACTCTGGGGCCAACGTCCTGACTTTC. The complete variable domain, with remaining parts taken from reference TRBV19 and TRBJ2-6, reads DGGITQSPKYLFRKEGQNVTLSCEQNLNHDAMYWYRQDPGQGLRLIYYSQIVNDFQKGDIAEGYSVSREKKESFPLTVTSAQKNPTAFYLCASRFQPLDDSGANVLTFGAGSRLTVL.

CDR3 DNA: TGTGCCAGCACATATGCTAGCGGGGGGACAGATACGCAGTATTTT. Translating it yields CASTYASGGTDTQYF. The chain has TRBV6-1 and TRBJ2-3, with TRBD2 matching 11 bases. V lost 7 bases, J lost 3 bases, and 6 bases stayed unmatched. The length of the CDR3 is 15 residues. CDR1 is MNHNS and CDR2 is SASEGT in the germline V gene.

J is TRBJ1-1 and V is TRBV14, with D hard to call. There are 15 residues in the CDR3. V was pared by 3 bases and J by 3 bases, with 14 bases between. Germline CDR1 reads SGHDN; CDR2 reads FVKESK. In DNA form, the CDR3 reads TGTGCCAGCAGCCAGGAGGACGGGTGGGACACTGAAGCTTTCTTT. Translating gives CASSQEDGWDTEAFF.

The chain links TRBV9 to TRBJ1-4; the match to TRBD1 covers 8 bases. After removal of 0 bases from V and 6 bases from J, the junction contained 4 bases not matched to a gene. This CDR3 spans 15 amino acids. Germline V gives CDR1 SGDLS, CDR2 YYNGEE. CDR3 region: CASSVEGRGHEKLFF. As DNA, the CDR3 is TGTGCCAGCAGCGTAGAAGGCAGGGGGCATGAAAAACTGTTTTTT.

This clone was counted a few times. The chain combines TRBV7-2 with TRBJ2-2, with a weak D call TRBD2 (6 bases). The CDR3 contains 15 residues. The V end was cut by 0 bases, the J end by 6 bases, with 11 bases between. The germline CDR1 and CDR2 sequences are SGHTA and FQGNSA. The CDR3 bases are TGTGCCAGCAGCTTAGCGGGCCGGGGGTCCGGGGAGCTGTTTTTT. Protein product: CASSLAGRGSGELFF.

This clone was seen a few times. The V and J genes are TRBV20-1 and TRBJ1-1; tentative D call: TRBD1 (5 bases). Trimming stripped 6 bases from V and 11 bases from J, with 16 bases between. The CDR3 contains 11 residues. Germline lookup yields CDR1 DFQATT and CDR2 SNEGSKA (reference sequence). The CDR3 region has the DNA TGCAGTGCCACAGGTTTTTCGTCGGCTTTCTTT. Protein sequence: CSATGFSSAFF.